A selection of T cell receptor beta chains follows, all from one sample in a study of T cell changes during pregnancy in multiple sclerosis. Some clones are missing from TCRdb's copy, which holds only in-frame ones; the method was immunoSEQ multiplex PCR. The sample includes 30,000 to 45,000 clones, 91% of them seen just once. The sample was CD4+ T cells from peripheral blood mononuclear cells, taken in the second trimester of pregnancy. These receptors came from a female donor in good health, enrolled as a control in a pregnancy study. The CDR3 runs from the conserved cysteine through the conserved F or W. The order of the fields is D gene, V gene, J gene, clone size, CDR3 DNA, CDR3 protein. A D gene is named only where the DNA matches it firmly. Rows may omit the clone size; those that give it use once, few, many or a size class.

d_call: -
v_call: TRBV6-5
j_call: TRBJ1-5
clone_size: -
cdr3_nt: TGTGCCAGCGGTGGTCCCCGGGACCAGCATTTT
cdr3_aa: CASGGPRDQHF

d_call: -
v_call: TRBV14
j_call: TRBJ1-1
clone_size: -
cdr3_nt: TGTGCCAGCAGCCAAGTCGGGAACACTGAAGCTTTCTTT
cdr3_aa: CASSQVGNTEAFF

d_call: TRBD2
v_call: TRBV5-6
j_call: TRBJ2-2
clone_size: -
cdr3_nt: TGTGCCAGCAGCGCAGGACTAGCACACGAACGGGAGCTGTTTTTT
cdr3_aa: CASSAGLAHERELFF

d_call: -
v_call: TRBV19
j_call: TRBJ2-7
clone_size: -
cdr3_nt: TGTGCCAGTAGTTCCGTCCTAGTCATCGATTCTTACGAGCAGTACTTC
cdr3_aa: CASSSVLVIDSYEQYF

d_call: -
v_call: TRBV19
j_call: TRBJ2-7
clone_size: -
cdr3_nt: TGTGCCAGTAGTGAAATGGGGGGACGCACTTCCTCCTACGAGCAGTACTTC
cdr3_aa: CASSEMGGRTSSYEQYF

d_call: -
v_call: TRBV11-3
j_call: TRBJ1-6
clone_size: once
cdr3_nt: TGTGCCAGCATCCAAACGGTTAGCTCCTATAATTCACCCCTCCACTTT
cdr3_aa: CASIQTVSSYNSPLHF

d_call: -
v_call: TRBV6-5
j_call: TRBJ2-7
clone_size: -
cdr3_nt: TGTGCCAGCAGTCCGGAGAACGGTGCCTACGAGCAGTACTTC
cdr3_aa: CASSPENGAYEQYF

d_call: TRBD1
v_call: TRBV7-8
j_call: TRBJ1-3
clone_size: -
cdr3_nt: TGTGCCAGCAGCCCCGGGACAGTTGGAAACACCATATATTTT
cdr3_aa: CASSPGTVGNTIYF

d_call: TRBD1
v_call: TRBV27
j_call: TRBJ2-7
clone_size: -
cdr3_nt: TGTGCCAGCACCCCGACAGGGGTCCACGAGCAGTACTTC
cdr3_aa: CASTPTGVHEQYF

d_call: TRBD1
v_call: TRBV19
j_call: TRBJ1-5
clone_size: -
cdr3_nt: TGTGCCAGTAGAATGGGGACAGTTTACAATCAGCCCCAGCATTTT
cdr3_aa: CASRMGTVYNQPQHF

d_call: -
v_call: TRBV18
j_call: TRBJ2-5
clone_size: -
cdr3_nt: TGTGCCAGCTCATCCGGCCAGGAGGGAGAGACCCAGTACTTC
cdr3_aa: CASSSGQEGETQYF

d_call: -
v_call: TRBV2
j_call: TRBJ2-7
clone_size: once
cdr3_nt: TGTGCCAGCAGTGTAGGGGACTTCTACGAGCAGTACTTC
cdr3_aa: CASSVGDFYEQYF

d_call: TRBD2
v_call: TRBV12-5
j_call: TRBJ2-3
clone_size: -
cdr3_nt: TGTGCTAGTGCCGGTGCTAGCGGGGGAAACACAGATACGCAGTATTTT
cdr3_aa: CASAGASGGNTDTQYF

d_call: TRBD1
v_call: TRBV5-1
j_call: TRBJ2-1
clone_size: -
cdr3_nt: TGCGCCAGCAGCTTGGCCAGGACAGGAAACAATGAGCAGTTCTTC
cdr3_aa: CASSLARTGNNEQFF

d_call: -
v_call: TRBV10-3
j_call: TRBJ2-1
clone_size: -
cdr3_nt: TGTGCCATCAGTGAGCCAGTCCGACTTCGGAAGCGGTTCTTC
cdr3_aa: CAISEPVRLRKRFF

d_call: TRBD2
v_call: TRBV7-2
j_call: TRBJ2-7
clone_size: few
cdr3_nt: TGTGCCAGCAGCTTAGAGCGGGGACCATACGAGCAGTACTTC
cdr3_aa: CASSLERGPYEQYF

d_call: TRBD1
v_call: TRBV2
j_call: TRBJ1-2
clone_size: -
cdr3_nt: TGTGCCAGCAGTCAAGGACAGGGTAGGGGCTATGGCTACACCTTC
cdr3_aa: CASSQGQGRGYGYTF

d_call: -
v_call: TRBV13
j_call: TRBJ1-3
clone_size: -
cdr3_nt: TGTGCCAGCAGCTTAGTGCGGAACTCTGGAAACACCATATATTTT
cdr3_aa: CASSLVRNSGNTIYF

d_call: TRBD1
v_call: TRBV28
j_call: TRBJ1-2
clone_size: -
cdr3_nt: TGTGCCAACCGACAGGGGGAGGCCTATGGCTACACCTTC
cdr3_aa: CANRQGEAYGYTF

d_call: -
v_call: TRBV5-4
j_call: TRBJ2-5
clone_size: -
cdr3_nt: TGTGCCAGCAGCTTCGGGCAGGGGCAAGAGACCCAGTACTTC
cdr3_aa: CASSFGQGQETQYF

d_call: TRBD2
v_call: TRBV29-1
j_call: TRBJ2-7
clone_size: once
cdr3_nt: TGCAGCGCCCGGGGGGGAGAGGGAAGCTCCTACGAGCAGTACTTC
cdr3_aa: CSARGGEGSSYEQYF

d_call: TRBD1
v_call: TRBV10-3
j_call: TRBJ2-7
clone_size: once
cdr3_nt: TGTGCCATCAGGGGGGACAGGGGGCGCGACGAGCAGTACTTC
cdr3_aa: CAIRGDRGRDEQYF

d_call: TRBD1
v_call: TRBV5-1
j_call: TRBJ1-5
clone_size: -
cdr3_nt: TGCGCCAGCAGCTTGACAGGGGCAAATCAGCCCCAGCATTTT
cdr3_aa: CASSLTGANQPQHF

d_call: TRBD2
v_call: TRBV6-1
j_call: TRBJ2-5
clone_size: -
cdr3_nt: TGTGCCAGCAGAGAAGTAGCGGGGTCCACCCGGGAGACCCAGTACTTC
cdr3_aa: CASREVAGSTRETQYF

d_call: TRBD2
v_call: TRBV2
j_call: TRBJ2-1
clone_size: -
cdr3_nt: TGTGCCAGCACCGGACTAGCGGGAGTGCGTGGGAATGAGCAGTTCTTC
cdr3_aa: CASTGLAGVRGNEQFF

d_call: TRBD1
v_call: TRBV6-6
j_call: TRBJ1-2
clone_size: -
cdr3_nt: TGTGCCAGCAGACCCCCGGGACAGGAGGCTGGCTACACCTTC
cdr3_aa: CASRPPGQEAGYTF

d_call: TRBD2
v_call: TRBV27
j_call: TRBJ2-1
clone_size: -
cdr3_nt: TGTGCCAGCAGTCCCCAGACTAGCGGGGGGGTGAATGAGCAGTTCTTC
cdr3_aa: CASSPQTSGGVNEQFF

d_call: -
v_call: TRBV14
j_call: TRBJ1-1
clone_size: -
cdr3_nt: TGTGCCAGCAGCCAAGGAATCCTCAGTTTCCCTGAAGCTTTCTTT
cdr3_aa: CASSQGILSFPEAFF

d_call: -
v_call: TRBV5-5
j_call: TRBJ2-7
clone_size: -
cdr3_nt: TGTGCCAGCAGCGTTTTCTTGCCAGGAATTAACTACGAGCAGTACTTC
cdr3_aa: CASSVFLPGINYEQYF

d_call: -
v_call: TRBV7-8
j_call: TRBJ2-3
clone_size: -
cdr3_nt: TGTGCCAGCAGCAGGAGGACAGATACGCAGTATTTT
cdr3_aa: CASSRRTDTQYF

d_call: TRBD2
v_call: TRBV19
j_call: TRBJ2-1
clone_size: once
cdr3_nt: TGTGCCAGTACCTCTCTCACGGGGGGGGCTCACTACAATGAGCAGTTCTTC
cdr3_aa: CASTSLTGGAHYNEQFF

d_call: -
v_call: TRBV7-2
j_call: TRBJ2-6
clone_size: once
cdr3_nt: TGTGCCAGCAGCTTAGACCTGGTGAGCTCTGGGGCCAACGTCCTGACTTTC
cdr3_aa: CASSLDLVSSGANVLTF

d_call: TRBD2
v_call: TRBV27
j_call: TRBJ2-1
clone_size: -
cdr3_nt: TGTGCCAGCTCACCCAAAGCGGGAGCGGGGAATGAGCAGTTCTTC
cdr3_aa: CASSPKAGAGNEQFF

d_call: TRBD2
v_call: TRBV7-2
j_call: TRBJ2-4
clone_size: -
cdr3_nt: TGTGCCAGCAGCGGGGGACTAGAGGTAAACATTCAGTACTTC
cdr3_aa: CASSGGLEVNIQYF

d_call: TRBD1
v_call: TRBV6-5
j_call: TRBJ2-7
clone_size: -
cdr3_nt: TGTGCCAGCAGTTACACCCAGGGACAGCCCTACGAGCAGTACTTC
cdr3_aa: CASSYTQGQPYEQYF

d_call: -
v_call: TRBV4-1
j_call: TRBJ1-2
clone_size: -
cdr3_nt: TGCGCCAGCAGCCAATCCCTTTACAGGGATAACTATGGCTACACCTTC
cdr3_aa: CASSQSLYRDNYGYTF

d_call: -
v_call: TRBV18
j_call: TRBJ1-2
clone_size: -
cdr3_nt: TGTGCCAGCTCACCACCGATCGTTCAGGGCAGCGGCTACACCTTC
cdr3_aa: CASSPPIVQGSGYTF

d_call: TRBD1
v_call: TRBV28
j_call: TRBJ1-2
clone_size: -
cdr3_nt: TGTGCCAGCGGGTCCGGGACAGGGCTAGGCTACACCTTC
cdr3_aa: CASGSGTGLGYTF

d_call: -
v_call: TRBV2
j_call: TRBJ1-3
clone_size: -
cdr3_nt: TGTGCCAGCAGTGTAGGGGGGGCGGATTCCGGAAACACCATATATTTT
cdr3_aa: CASSVGGADSGNTIYF

d_call: -
v_call: TRBV6-5
j_call: TRBJ2-7
clone_size: -
cdr3_nt: TGTGCCAGCACCCAGGGCCTACCCTACGAGCAGTACTTC
cdr3_aa: CASTQGLPYEQYF

d_call: TRBD2
v_call: TRBV10-3
j_call: TRBJ2-1
clone_size: -
cdr3_nt: TGTGCCATCGCTAGCGGGAGTAATGAGCAGTTCTTC
cdr3_aa: CAIASGSNEQFF

d_call: TRBD1
v_call: TRBV20-1
j_call: TRBJ1-2
clone_size: -
cdr3_nt: TGCAGTGCCAGAGGGGGCTCCGGCTACACCTTC
cdr3_aa: CSARGGSGYTF

d_call: -
v_call: TRBV6-1
j_call: TRBJ2-3
clone_size: -
cdr3_nt: TGTGCCAGCAGGGACTTGTTCACAGATACGCAGTATTTT
cdr3_aa: CASRDLFTDTQYF

d_call: TRBD1
v_call: TRBV7-2
j_call: TRBJ1-1
clone_size: -
cdr3_nt: TGTGCCAGCACCTTGAAAGGGGGCTATCAAGAAGCTTTCTTT
cdr3_aa: CASTLKGGYQEAFF

d_call: -
v_call: TRBV6-1
j_call: TRBJ2-3
clone_size: -
cdr3_nt: TGTGCCAGCAGTGCCCCGGCAGATACGCAGTATTTT
cdr3_aa: CASSAPADTQYF

d_call: TRBD1
v_call: TRBV5-1
j_call: TRBJ2-7
clone_size: -
cdr3_nt: TGCGCCAGCAAGGGACAGGGGCTGTACGAGCAGTACTTC
cdr3_aa: CASKGQGLYEQYF

d_call: TRBD2
v_call: TRBV10-3
j_call: TRBJ2-5
clone_size: -
cdr3_nt: TGTGCCACTTCTAGCGGGGGGGCCCAAGGGGAGACCCAGTACTTC
cdr3_aa: CATSSGGAQGETQYF

d_call: -
v_call: TRBV5-1
j_call: TRBJ2-5
clone_size: -
cdr3_nt: -
cdr3_aa: CASTRGGNGFLETQYF

d_call: TRBD1
v_call: TRBV28
j_call: TRBJ2-6
clone_size: -
cdr3_nt: TGTGCCAGCACCCCAGGGGGACCTGGGGCCAACGTCCTGACTTTC
cdr3_aa: CASTPGGPGANVLTF

d_call: -
v_call: TRBV6-1
j_call: TRBJ2-1
clone_size: once
cdr3_nt: TGTGCCAGCGGGACAAACTACAATGAGCAGTTCTTC
cdr3_aa: CASGTNYNEQFF

d_call: TRBD2
v_call: TRBV25-1
j_call: TRBJ2-3
clone_size: -
cdr3_nt: TGTGCCAGCAGTGTGGCGGGGGGGTCAGATACGCAGTATTTT
cdr3_aa: CASSVAGGSDTQYF

d_call: TRBD2
v_call: TRBV28
j_call: TRBJ2-7
clone_size: -
cdr3_nt: TGTGCCAGCAGTTACTTAGCGGGATTGACGAGGTACGAGCAGTACTTC
cdr3_aa: CASSYLAGLTRYEQYF

d_call: TRBD1
v_call: TRBV18
j_call: TRBJ1-1
clone_size: -
cdr3_nt: TGTGCCAGCTCACCATTAACAGGGGCGATAATCAACGCTGAAGCTTTCTTT
cdr3_aa: CASSPLTGAIINAEAFF

d_call: TRBD2
v_call: TRBV5-1
j_call: TRBJ2-5
clone_size: -
cdr3_nt: TGCGCCAGCAGCTTGGTGGCGGGAGAAGAGACCCAGTACTTC
cdr3_aa: CASSLVAGEETQYF

d_call: -
v_call: TRBV19
j_call: TRBJ2-7
clone_size: -
cdr3_nt: TGTGCCAGTAGTATAATGGGGGCCGGGGACACCTCCTACGAGCAGTACTTC
cdr3_aa: CASSIMGAGDTSYEQYF

d_call: -
v_call: TRBV9
j_call: TRBJ1-2
clone_size: once
cdr3_nt: TGTGCCAGCAGCCTTACCGGAGGGGTAGGCTATGGCTACACCTTC
cdr3_aa: CASSLTGGVGYGYTF

d_call: -
v_call: TRBV7-2
j_call: TRBJ1-3
clone_size: -
cdr3_nt: TGTGCCAGCAGCGTCGCCCCAGGGCCTGGAAACACCATATATTTT
cdr3_aa: CASSVAPGPGNTIYF

d_call: TRBD1
v_call: TRBV5-1
j_call: TRBJ1-2
clone_size: -
cdr3_nt: TGCGCCAGCAGCTTGGATGGACAGGACTATGGCTACACCTTC
cdr3_aa: CASSLDGQDYGYTF